The clone carrying this T cell receptor (beta chain) was picked up many times. Its target is unknown. TCR alpha and beta CDR3 regions were amplified from RNA using iRepertoire nested multiplex PCR. One-step reverse transcription and amplification started from around 100-400 ng of tissue mRNA or PBMC total RNA. In TCRdb, the multiplex PCR reads were re-called with MiXCR into one record per CDR3 protein. Counted here are about 94,000 distinct CDR3 sequences, approximately 22% occurring once; the ten biggest clones make up about 6.7%. This sample is drawn from a study of glioma-infiltrating T cells. Study results and limitations: Non-neoplastic patients had below-expected tissue-blood divergence, while all gliomas exceeded expectation. Very few CDR3 sequences were shared between tissue and blood.

This TCR came from a human donor with low-grade glioma or glioblastoma, undergoing nonglioma brain surgery, or in good health (not recorded which). Sequencing used glioma tissue, nonneoplastic brain tissue, or PBMCs (not recorded which).

Here the CDR3 DNA reads TGTGCCACCAGCCTTGGCGAGGAGCAGTTCTTC. Translation gives CATSLGEEQFF. This rearrangement joins TRBV24-1 to TRBJ2-1; D unclear. CDR1 is KGHDR, CDR2 SFDVKD, per germline. This CDR3 spans 11 amino acids. V was shortened by 7 bases and J by 10 bases, with 10 bases between the two germline ends.